This section outlines one T cell receptor (beta chain) sequence together with its context. The data originate from a study of blood T cell repertoires in COVID-19. Per the original methods: Nucleated cell number was recorded as an estimate derived from reference gene primer amplification. TCRdb's table, derived via immunoSEQ multiplex PCR, lists solely in-frame clones and lacks some. Clone size and V and J calls were adopted from that table, with D and trimming inferred from the DNA. This sample has roughly 150,000 clones, with about 80% found just once. This CDR3 spans 13 amino acids. V lost 3 bases to trimming and J lost 4 bases, with 9 bases between them. The germline CDR1 and CDR2 sequences are MDHEN and SYDVKM.

V gene TRBV28 combines with J gene TRBJ1-1, with TRBD1 as a possible D gene (5 bases). This TCR derives from a man in his 70s with active or convalescent COVID-19. The sequenced sample was peripheral blood. The CDR3 here is CASSFGRATEAFF. CDR3 nucleotides: TGTGCCAGCAGTTTCGGCAGGGCCACTGAAGCTTTCTTT.